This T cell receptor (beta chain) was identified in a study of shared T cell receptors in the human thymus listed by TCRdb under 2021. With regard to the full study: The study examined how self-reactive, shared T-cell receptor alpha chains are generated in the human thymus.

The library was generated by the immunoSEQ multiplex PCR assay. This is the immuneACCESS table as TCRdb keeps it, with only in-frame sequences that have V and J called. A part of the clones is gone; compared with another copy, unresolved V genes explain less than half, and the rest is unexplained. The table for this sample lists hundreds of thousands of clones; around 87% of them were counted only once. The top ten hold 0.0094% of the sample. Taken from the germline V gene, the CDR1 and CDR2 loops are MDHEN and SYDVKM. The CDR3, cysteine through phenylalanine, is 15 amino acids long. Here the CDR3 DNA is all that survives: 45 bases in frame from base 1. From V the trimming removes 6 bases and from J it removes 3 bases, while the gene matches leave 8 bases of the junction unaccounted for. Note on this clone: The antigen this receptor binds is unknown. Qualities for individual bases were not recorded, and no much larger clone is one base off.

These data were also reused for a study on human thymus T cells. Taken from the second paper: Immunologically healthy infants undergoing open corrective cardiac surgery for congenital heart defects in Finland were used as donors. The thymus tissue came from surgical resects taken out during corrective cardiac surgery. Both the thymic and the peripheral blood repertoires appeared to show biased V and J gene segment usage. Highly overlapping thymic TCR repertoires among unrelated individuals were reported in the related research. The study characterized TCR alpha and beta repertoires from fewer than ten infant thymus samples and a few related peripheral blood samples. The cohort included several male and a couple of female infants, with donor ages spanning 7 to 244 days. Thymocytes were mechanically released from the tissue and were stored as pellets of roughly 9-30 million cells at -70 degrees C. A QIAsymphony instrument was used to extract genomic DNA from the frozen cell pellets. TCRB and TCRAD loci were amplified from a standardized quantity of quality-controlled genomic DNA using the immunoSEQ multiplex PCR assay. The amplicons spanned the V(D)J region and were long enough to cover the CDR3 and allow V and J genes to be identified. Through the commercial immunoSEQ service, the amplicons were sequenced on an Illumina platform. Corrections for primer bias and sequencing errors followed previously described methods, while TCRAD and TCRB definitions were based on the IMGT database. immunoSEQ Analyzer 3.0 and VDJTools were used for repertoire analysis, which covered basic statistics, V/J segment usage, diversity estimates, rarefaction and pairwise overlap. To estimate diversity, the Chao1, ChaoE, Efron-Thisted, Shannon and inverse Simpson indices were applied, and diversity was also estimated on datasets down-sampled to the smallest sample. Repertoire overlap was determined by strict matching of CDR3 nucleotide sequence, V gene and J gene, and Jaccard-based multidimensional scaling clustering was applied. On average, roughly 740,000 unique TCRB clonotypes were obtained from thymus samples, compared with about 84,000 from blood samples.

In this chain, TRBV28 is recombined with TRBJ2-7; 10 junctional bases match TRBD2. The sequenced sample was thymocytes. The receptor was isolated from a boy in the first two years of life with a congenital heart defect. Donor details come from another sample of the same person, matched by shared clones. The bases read TGTGCCAGCAGACCTACTAGCGGGATAAACTACGAGCAGTACTTC. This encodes CASRPTSGINYEQYF.